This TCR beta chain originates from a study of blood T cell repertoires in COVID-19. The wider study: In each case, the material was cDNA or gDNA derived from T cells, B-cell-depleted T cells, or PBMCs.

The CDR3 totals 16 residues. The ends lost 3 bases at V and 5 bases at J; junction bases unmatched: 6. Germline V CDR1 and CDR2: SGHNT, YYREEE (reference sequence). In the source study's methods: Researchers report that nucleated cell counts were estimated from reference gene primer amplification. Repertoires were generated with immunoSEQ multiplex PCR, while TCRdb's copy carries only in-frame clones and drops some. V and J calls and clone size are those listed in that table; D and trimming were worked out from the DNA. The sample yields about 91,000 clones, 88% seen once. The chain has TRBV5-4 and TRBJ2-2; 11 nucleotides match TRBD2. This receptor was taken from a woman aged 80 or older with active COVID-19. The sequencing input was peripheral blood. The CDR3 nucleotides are TGTGCCAGCAGCTACGTAGCGGGAGGGCGTACCGGGGAGCTGTTTTTT. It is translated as CASSYVAGGRTGELFF. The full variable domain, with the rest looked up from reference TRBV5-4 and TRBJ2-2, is ETGVTQSPTHLIKTRGQQVTLRCSSQSGHNTVSWYQQALGQGPQFIFQYYREEENGRGNFPPRFSGLQFPNYSSELNVNALELDDSALYLCASSYVAGGRTGELFFGEGSRLTVL.